This TCR beta chain was profiled in a study of T-cell memory formation after mild COVID-19. Study observations and caveats: Later expanders leaned CD4+, whereas day 15 to 85 contracting clones were balanced CD4/CD8. Memory sampled before infection contained some responding clones, suggesting cross-reactive memory joined.

Trimming left V 6 bases short and J 5 bases short, with 20 bases between. The germline CDR1 and CDR2 sequences are DFQATT and SNEGSKA (reference sequence). The CDR3 is 14 residues long. TCRdb fed the 5' RACE reads into MiXCR, producing one record per CDR3 protein. This sample has about 450,000 distinct CDR3 sequences, with 20% to 25% found just once. This clonotype was observed at least ten times. Its antigen remains unknown. The TCR sequence derives from an adult woman who had mild COVID-19 (a few samples of this study predate the infection). Cell type and time point are not known. The rearrangement links TRBV20-1 to TRBJ2-7; D unclear. The material sequenced was PBMCs or a T cell subset sorted from them (not recorded which). The CDR3 bases are TGCAGTGCCACCCCCCCACCTCTTCTCCACGAGCAGTACTTC. Protein: CSATPPPLLHEQYF.